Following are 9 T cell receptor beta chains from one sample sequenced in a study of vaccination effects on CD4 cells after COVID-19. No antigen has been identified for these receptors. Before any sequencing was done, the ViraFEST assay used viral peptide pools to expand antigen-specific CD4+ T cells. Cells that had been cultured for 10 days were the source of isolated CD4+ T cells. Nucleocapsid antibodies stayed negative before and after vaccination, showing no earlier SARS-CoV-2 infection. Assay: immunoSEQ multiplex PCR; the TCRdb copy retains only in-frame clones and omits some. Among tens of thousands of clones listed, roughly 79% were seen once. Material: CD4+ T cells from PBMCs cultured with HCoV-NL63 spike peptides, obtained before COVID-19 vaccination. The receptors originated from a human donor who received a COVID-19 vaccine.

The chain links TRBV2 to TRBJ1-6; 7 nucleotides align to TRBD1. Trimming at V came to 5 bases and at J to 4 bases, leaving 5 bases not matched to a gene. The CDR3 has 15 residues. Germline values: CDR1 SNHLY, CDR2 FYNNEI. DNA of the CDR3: TGTGCCAGCAGTAAAGACAGGGAATATAATTCACCCCTCCACTTT. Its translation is CASSKDREYNSPLHF.

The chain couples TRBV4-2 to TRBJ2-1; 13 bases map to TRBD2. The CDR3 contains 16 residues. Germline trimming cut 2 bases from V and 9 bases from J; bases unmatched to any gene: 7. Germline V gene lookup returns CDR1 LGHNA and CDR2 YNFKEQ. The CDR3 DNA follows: TGTGCCAGCAGCCAACCAACTAGCGGGGGGGCCACTGAGCAGTTCTTC. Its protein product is CASSQPTSGGATEQFF.

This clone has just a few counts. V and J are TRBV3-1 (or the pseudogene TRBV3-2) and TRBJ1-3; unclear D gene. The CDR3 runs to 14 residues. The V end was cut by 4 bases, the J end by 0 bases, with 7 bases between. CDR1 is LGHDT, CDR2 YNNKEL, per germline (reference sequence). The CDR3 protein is CASSPESSGNTIYF. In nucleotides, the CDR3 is TGTGCCAGCAGCCCAGAATCCTCTGGAAACACCATATATTTT.

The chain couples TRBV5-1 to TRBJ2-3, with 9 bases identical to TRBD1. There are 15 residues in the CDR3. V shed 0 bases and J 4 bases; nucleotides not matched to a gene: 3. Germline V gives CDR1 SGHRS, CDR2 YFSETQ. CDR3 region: CASSLDGQGPDTQYF. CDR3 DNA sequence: TGCGCCAGCAGCTTGGACGGACAGGGGCCAGATACGCAGTATTTT.

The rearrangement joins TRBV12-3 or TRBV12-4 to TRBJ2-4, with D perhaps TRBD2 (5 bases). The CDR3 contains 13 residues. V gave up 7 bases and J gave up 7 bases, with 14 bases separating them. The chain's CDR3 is CASNKGSINIQYF. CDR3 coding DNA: TGTGCCAGCAATAAAGGGAGTATTAACATTCAGTACTTC.

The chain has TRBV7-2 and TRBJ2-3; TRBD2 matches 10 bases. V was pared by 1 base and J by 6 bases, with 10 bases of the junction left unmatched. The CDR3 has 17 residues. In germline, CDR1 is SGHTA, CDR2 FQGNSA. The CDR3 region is CASSLEAAGGPRDTQYF. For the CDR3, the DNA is TGTGCCAGCAGCTTAGAGGCAGCGGGGGGGCCGAGGGATACGCAGTATTTT.

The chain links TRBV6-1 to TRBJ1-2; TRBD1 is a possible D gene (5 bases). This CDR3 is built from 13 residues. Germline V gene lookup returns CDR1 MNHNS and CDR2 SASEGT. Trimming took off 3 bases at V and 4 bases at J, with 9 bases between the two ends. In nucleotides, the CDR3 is TGTGCCAGCAGTGACCCAGGGCCCTATGGCTACACCTTC. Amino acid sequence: CASSDPGPYGYTF.

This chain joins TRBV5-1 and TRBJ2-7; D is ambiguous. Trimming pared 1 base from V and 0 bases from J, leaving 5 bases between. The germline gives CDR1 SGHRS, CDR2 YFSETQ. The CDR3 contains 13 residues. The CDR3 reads CASSLSPSYEQYV. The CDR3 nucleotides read TGCGCCAGCAGCTTGTCCCCCTCCTACGAGCAGTACGTC.

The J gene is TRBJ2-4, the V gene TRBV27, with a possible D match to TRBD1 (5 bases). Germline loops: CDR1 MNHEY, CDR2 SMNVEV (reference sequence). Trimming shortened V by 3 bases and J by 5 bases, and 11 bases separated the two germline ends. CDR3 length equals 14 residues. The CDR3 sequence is CASSFWGRENIQYF. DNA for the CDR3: TGTGCCAGCAGTTTCTGGGGCCGGGAAAACATTCAGTACTTC.